A single sample gave rise to the 27 T cell receptor beta chains below, sequenced in a study of blood T cell repertoires in COVID-19. Profiled with immunoSEQ multiplex PCR; TCRdb holds only in-frame clones, not every one. The top ten hold more than 20% of the sample, which has 100,000 to 150,000 clones, over 75% seen once. The sample was peripheral blood. The source is a woman older than 75 with acute or convalescent COVID-19.

This clone appeared once. The rearrangement links TRBV7-8 to TRBJ1-6; the D gene is possibly TRBD1 (5 bases). The V gene lost 7 bases and the J gene lost 5 bases, with 9 bases spanning the gap. The CDR3 consists of 13 residues. CDR1 and CDR2 (germline): SGHVS, FQNEAQ. The CDR3 nucleotides are TGTGCCAGCACAGGACAAAATAATTCACCCCTCCACTTT. This sequence encodes CASTGQNNSPLHF.

As DNA, the CDR3 is TGTGCCAGCAGCCCCCTCTCAGGGGATGAGCAGTTCTTC. Translated: CASSPLSGDEQFF. V gene TRBV11-3 combines with J gene TRBJ2-1, with TRBD1 as a possible D gene (6 bases). From germline, CDR1 is SGHNT and CDR2 YENEEA. Trimming took off 5 bases at V and 8 bases at J, with 13 bases between the two ends. This CDR3 region has 13 residues.

The chain recombines TRBV7-9 with TRBJ2-7; D is possibly TRBD2 (5 bases). Trimming took off 8 bases at V and 7 bases at J, with 24 bases between the two ends. This CDR3 contains 15 residues. Germline V gene lookup returns CDR1 SEHNR and CDR2 FQNEAQ (reference sequence). The CDR3 DNA reads as TGTGCCAGCGGTGTGGGAGTATCGAGGTTCGGGGAGCAGTACTTC. Translating gives CASGVGVSRFGEQYF.

V and J are TRBV28 and TRBJ1-2; 9 positions match TRBD1. CDR1 and CDR2 (germline): MDHEN, SYDVKM. The CDR3 contains 15 residues. Germline trimming cut 6 bases from V and 4 bases from J; bases unmatched to any gene: 9. The CDR3 sequence: CASSPLGQGSYGYTF. CDR3 nucleotide sequence: TGTGCCAGCAGCCCCCTGGGACAGGGCTCCTATGGCTACACCTTC.

The chain couples TRBV5-4 to TRBJ2-7, with a tentative D call TRBD2 (6 bases). Germline-derived CDR1 and CDR2 are SGHNT and YYREEE (reference sequence). V was cut by 2 bases and J by 2 bases, with 11 bases left in between. The CDR3 length is 14 residues. The CDR3 bases are TGTGCCAGCAGCTTTCTGGGCGGGACCTACGAGCAGTACGTC. Encoded protein: CASSFLGGTYEQYV.

J is TRBJ1-5 and V is TRBV7-2; D may be TRBD1 (5 bases). The CDR3 runs to 13 residues. Germline V gene lookup returns CDR1 SGHTA and CDR2 FQGNSA. V lost 5 bases, J lost 6 bases, and 11 bases lay in between. CDR3 sequence: CASSPQGGQPQHF. The CDR3 DNA reads TGTGCCAGCAGCCCTCAGGGTGGTCAGCCCCAGCATTTT.

The rearrangement uses TRBV7-2 and TRBJ2-2; D possibly corresponds to TRBD2 (6 bases). This CDR3 comprises 13 residues. Germline lookup yields CDR1 SGHTA and CDR2 FQGNSA. The ends were cut back, 5 bases at V and 5 bases at J, with 9 bases in the middle. In DNA form, the CDR3 reads TGTGCCAGCAGCCGTGGGGGGACCGGGGAGCTGTTTTTT. Protein sequence: CASSRGGTGELFF.

The CDR3 sequence: CASSTRDSLYGYTF. CDR3 bases: TGTGCCAGCAGCACACGGGACAGCCTCTATGGCTACACCTTC. The chain is built from TRBV27 and TRBJ1-2; TRBD1 matches at 7 bases. The germline gives CDR1 MNHEY, CDR2 SMNVEV (reference sequence). With V trimmed by 6 bases and J by 4 bases, 8 bases remained unmatched. This CDR3 contains 14 residues.

CDR3 DNA: TGTGCCAGCAGTAACCAGGGTAACACTGAAGCTTTCTTT. Protein: CASSNQGNTEAFF. The chain recombines TRBV6-5 with TRBJ1-1, with D maybe TRBD1 (5 bases). The CDR3 covers 13 residues. Looked up from germline, CDR1 is MNHEY and CDR2 is SVGAGI. V lost 5 bases to trimming and J lost 2 bases, with 9 bases between them.

The chain joins TRBV5-4 to TRBJ2-7; 12 nucleotides align to TRBD2. V trimming: 5 bases; J trimming: 0 bases; junction bases outside the gene matches: 3. The CDR3 has 15 amino acids. Germline V gene lookup returns CDR1 SGHNT and CDR2 YYREEE (reference sequence). CDR3 sequence reads: CASREGLAGSYEQYV. The CDR3 region has the DNA TGTGCCAGCAGAGAGGGACTAGCGGGCTCCTACGAGCAGTACGTC.

V gene TRBV5-4 combines with J gene TRBJ1-1; TRBD1 matches at 7 bases. The V segment lost 3 bases and the J segment 3 bases; nucleotides outside the gene matches: 17. Germline CDR1 reads SGHNT; CDR2 reads YYREEE (reference sequence). This CDR3 is built from 18 residues. In DNA form, the CDR3 reads TGTGCCAGCAGCTCCGGCACAGGGGATCTAGGTTCGGACACTGAAGCTTTCTTT. Its protein is CASSSGTGDLGSDTEAFF.

The chain employs TRBV5-6 and TRBJ1-1; TRBD1 is a possible D gene (5 bases). CDR1 SGHDT and CDR2 YYEEEE come from the germline V gene. The CDR3 has 14 amino acids. The germline V and J ends were trimmed by 1 base and 0 bases, with 7 bases remaining between them. The DNA for the CDR3 is TGTGCCAGCAGCTTGTCAGGGCTGAACACTGAAGCTTTCTTT. This encodes CASSLSGLNTEAFF.

CDR3 protein: CASSIDSRIVGGYTF. The CDR3 DNA reads TGTGCCAGTAGTATTGATTCCCGAATCGTCGGTGGCTACACCTTC. J is TRBJ1-2 and V is TRBV19; the D is unclear. V lost 3 bases and J lost 7, with 18 bases in between. Looked up from germline, CDR1 is LNHDA and CDR2 is SQIVND (reference sequence). The CDR3 runs 15 residues.

This clone showed up just a few times. The chain recombines TRBV7-2 with TRBJ2-7, with D possibly being TRBD2 (6 bases). V shed 0 bases and J shed 4 bases, with 16 bases lying between them. The CDR3 consists of 16 residues. The germline gives CDR1 SGHTA, CDR2 FQGNSA. CDR3 bases: TGTGCCAGCAGCTTAGCATCGGTAGGAGGGTCTTACGAGCAGTACTTC. This sequence encodes CASSLASVGGSYEQYF.

V usage is TRBV27 and J usage is TRBJ1-1; 10 bases are shared with TRBD1. The ends lost 5 bases at V and 1 base at J; junction bases unmatched: 10. The CDR3 loop spans 17 amino acids. In germline, CDR1 is MNHEY, CDR2 SMNVEV (reference sequence). CDR3 in amino acids: CASSPRDRGTRNTEAFF. For the CDR3, the DNA is TGTGCCAGCAGTCCCCGGGACAGGGGAACGAGGAACACTGAAGCTTTCTTT.

This clone has a handful of counts. The rearrangement joins TRBV6-5 to TRBJ1-1; D ambiguous. The CDR3 has 13 residues. CDR1 is MNHEY, CDR2 SVGAGI, per germline. The V and J ends lost 7 bases and 2 bases respectively, with 11 bases between them. CDR3 bases: TGTGCCAGCATTCGAAACATTAACACTGAAGCTTTCTTT. It translates to CASIRNINTEAFF.

This clone has just one count. This chain joins TRBV7-8 and TRBJ2-7; D might be TRBD1 (6 bases). The CDR3 contains 14 residues. In germline, CDR1 is SGHVS, CDR2 FQNEAQ. The V gene lost 5 bases and the J gene lost 6 bases, with 17 bases spanning the gap. The CDR3 DNA sequence: TGTGCCAGCAGCCCTCAATTGAACAGGGCCGAGCAGTACGTC. It is translated as CASSPQLNRAEQYV.

The V gene is TRBV5-1, the J gene TRBJ2-5, with D perhaps matching TRBD2 (5 bases). Germline CDR1 is SGHRS and CDR2 is YFSETQ. V was clipped by 0 bases and J by 0 bases, with 15 bases between them. This CDR3 has 17 amino acids. CDR3 coding DNA: TGCGCCAGCAGCTTGGATGGTAAGGGAGTTCACCAAGAGACCCAGTACTTC. It translates to CASSLDGKGVHQETQYF.

The chain recombines TRBV7-6 with TRBJ2-3; 16 nucleotides align to TRBD2. V was clipped by 0 bases and J by 2 bases; unmatched bases: 2. CDR3 length: 18 amino acids. From germline, CDR1 is SGHVS and CDR2 FNYEAQ. CDR3 amino acids: CASSLAGLAGGNTDTQYF. The DNA of the CDR3 is TGTGCCAGCAGCTTAGCGGGACTAGCGGGGGGGAACACAGATACGCAGTATTTT.

This clone was picked up a small number of times. The chain joins TRBV19 to TRBJ1-2; 7 nucleotides line up with TRBD1. The V segment lost 6 bases and the J segment 7 bases; nucleotides outside the gene matches: 11. Germline values: CDR1 LNHDA, CDR2 SQIVND (reference sequence). This CDR3 has 14 residues. The CDR3 DNA reads as TGTGCCAGTAGAGGACAGGTCGGTGTATTTGGCTACACCTTC. It is translated as CASRGQVGVFGYTF.

This rearrangement joins TRBV6-2 or TRBV6-3 to TRBJ2-1; 9 nucleotides line up with TRBD2. This CDR3 comprises 12 residues. Germline loops: CDR1 MNHEY, CDR2 SVGEGT. V trimming: 5 bases; J trimming: 10 bases; junction bases outside the gene matches: 3. The CDR3 nucleotides are TGTGCCAGCAGTCATGGACTAGCGGAGCAGTTCTTC. As protein: CASSHGLAEQFF.

The chain uses TRBV6-6 and TRBJ1-1; 9 bases match TRBD1. Germline V gene sequence: CDR1 MNHNY, CDR2 SVGAGI (reference sequence). CDR3 length: 14 amino acids. V dropped 5 bases and J dropped 10; count of bases not matched to a gene: 11. The CDR3 loop is CASSPRDRDRVAFF. CDR3 nucleotides: TGTGCCAGCAGTCCCAGGGACAGGGATAGGGTAGCTTTCTTT.

The chain is built from TRBV9 and TRBJ2-2, with 12 bases identical to TRBD2. This CDR3 has 17 amino acids. V lost 3 bases and J lost 6; bases outside the gene matches: 9. Germline V gene data show CDR1 as SGDLS and CDR2 as YYNGEE. CDR3 DNA: TGTGCCAGCAGCGCCCTTCGGCTAGCGGGGGGGCCCGGGGAGCTGTTTTTT. Residues: CASSALRLAGGPGELFF. Combining the CDR3 with reference TRBV9 and TRBJ2-2 gives the whole variable domain DSGVTQTPKHLITATGQRVTLRCSPRSGDLSVYWYQQSLDQGLQFLIQYYNGEERAKGNILERFSAQQFPDLHSELNLSSLELGDSALYFCASSALRLAGGPGELFFGEGSRLTVL.

The chain combines TRBV19 with TRBJ1-5; a weak D match, TRBD1 (5 bases). CDR1 and CDR2 (germline): LNHDA, SQIVND (reference sequence). Trimming stripped 6 bases from V and 4 bases from J, with 10 bases between. The CDR3 spans 13 residues. The CDR3 nucleotides are TGTGCCAGTAGCAACGACAGAAATCAGCCCCAGCATTTT. This sequence encodes CASSNDRNQPQHF.

V usage is TRBV5-1 and J usage is TRBJ1-5; D remains ambiguous. Trimming pared 1 base from V and 5 bases from J, leaving 7 bases between. The CDR3 runs 13 residues. CDR1 is SGHRS, CDR2 YFSETQ, per germline. The CDR3 region is CASSLFPDQPQHF. The CDR3 DNA reads TGCGCCAGCAGCTTGTTTCCCGATCAGCCCCAGCATTTT.

The chain uses TRBV11-3 and TRBJ1-1, with D maybe TRBD1 (5 bases). This CDR3 region has 13 residues. V lost 3 bases, J lost 4 bases, and 9 bases lay in between. CDR1 and CDR2 from the germline V gene are SGHNT and YENEEA. The chain's CDR3 is CASSFQGGTEAFF. CDR3 coding DNA: TGTGCCAGCAGCTTCCAGGGTGGCACTGAAGCTTTCTTT.

The chain employs TRBV10-2 and TRBJ1-2; TRBD1 is a possible D gene (5 bases). CDR3 length: 17 amino acids. The germline V gene has CDR1 WSHSY and CDR2 SAAADI. V was pared by 3 bases and J by 7 bases, with 24 bases between. The CDR3 sequence: CASSEGVLLKALSGYTF. The CDR3 DNA reads as TGCGCCAGCAGTGAAGGGGTTCTGCTAAAAGCTCTGAGTGGCTACACCTTC.